This T cell receptor (beta chain) appears in the sequencing data of a study of blood T cell repertoires in COVID-19. Study background: PBMCs, B-cell-depleted T cells, or T cells were the source of the cDNA or gDNA that made up the material.

Here immunoSEQ multiplex PCR was the method, and the copy in TCRdb shows in-frame clones only, minus some. The sample holds tens of thousands of clones; about 70% are singletons and the top ten take less than 7.5%. This CDR3 spans 13 amino acids. Trimming removed 6 bases from V and 4 bases from J; junction bases left unmatched: 2. This clone was seen a handful of times. The V gene is TRBV12-3 or TRBV12-4, the J gene TRBJ1-4, with 7 bases lining up with TRBD1. The sample consisted of peripheral blood. The sequence was collected from a man aged 45 to 65 with active or convalescent COVID-19. CDR3 nucleotide sequence: TGTGCCAGCAGGGGGACAGTTAATGAAAAACTGTTTTTT. It translates to CASRGTVNEKLFF.